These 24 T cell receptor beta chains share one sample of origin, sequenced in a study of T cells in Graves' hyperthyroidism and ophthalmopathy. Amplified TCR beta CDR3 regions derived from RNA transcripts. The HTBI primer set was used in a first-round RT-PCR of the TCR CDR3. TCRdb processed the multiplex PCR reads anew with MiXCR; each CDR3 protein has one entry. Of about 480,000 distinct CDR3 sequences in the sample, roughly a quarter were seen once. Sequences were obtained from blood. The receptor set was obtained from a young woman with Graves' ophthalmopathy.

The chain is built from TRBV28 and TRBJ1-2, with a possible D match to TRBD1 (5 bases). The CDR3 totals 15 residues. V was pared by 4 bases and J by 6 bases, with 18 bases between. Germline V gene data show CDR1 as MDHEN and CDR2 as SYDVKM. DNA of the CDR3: TGTGCCAGCAGTTACCCCTATCCAGGGACCCATGGCTACACCTTC. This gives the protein CASSYPYPGTHGYTF.

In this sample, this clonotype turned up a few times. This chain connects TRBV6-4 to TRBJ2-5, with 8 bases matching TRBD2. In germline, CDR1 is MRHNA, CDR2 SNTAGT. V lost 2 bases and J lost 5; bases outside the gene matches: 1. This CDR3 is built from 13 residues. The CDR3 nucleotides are TGTGCCAGCAGTGACCGGGAGGGGGAGACCCAGTACTTC. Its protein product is CASSDREGETQYF.

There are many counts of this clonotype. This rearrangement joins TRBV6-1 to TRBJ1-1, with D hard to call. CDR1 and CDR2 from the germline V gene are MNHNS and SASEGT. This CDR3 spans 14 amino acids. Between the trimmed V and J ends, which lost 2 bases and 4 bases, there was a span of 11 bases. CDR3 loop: CASSEWAGGTEAFF. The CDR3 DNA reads TGTGCCAGCAGTGAATGGGCGGGAGGCACTGAAGCTTTCTTT.

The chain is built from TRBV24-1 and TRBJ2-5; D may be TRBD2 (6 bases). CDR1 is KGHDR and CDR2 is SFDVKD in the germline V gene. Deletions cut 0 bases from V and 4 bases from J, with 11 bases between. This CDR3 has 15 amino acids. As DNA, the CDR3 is TGTGCCACCAGTGATTTGAGCAGGGAGGTAGAGACCCAGTACTTC. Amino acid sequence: CATSDLSREVETQYF.

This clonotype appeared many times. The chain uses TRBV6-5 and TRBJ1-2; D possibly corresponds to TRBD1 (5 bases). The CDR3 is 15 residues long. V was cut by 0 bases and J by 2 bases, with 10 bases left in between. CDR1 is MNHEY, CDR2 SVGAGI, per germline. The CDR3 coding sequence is TGTGCCAGCAGTTACTCCCCAGGGTCGAACTATGGCTACACCTTC. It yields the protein CASSYSPGSNYGYTF.

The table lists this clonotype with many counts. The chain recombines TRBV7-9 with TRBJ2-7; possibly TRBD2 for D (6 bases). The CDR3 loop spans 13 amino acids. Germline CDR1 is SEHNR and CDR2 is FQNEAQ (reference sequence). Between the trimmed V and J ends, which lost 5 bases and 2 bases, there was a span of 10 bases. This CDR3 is CASSRLDAYEQYF. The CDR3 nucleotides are TGTGCCAGCAGCCGACTAGATGCCTACGAGCAGTACTTC.

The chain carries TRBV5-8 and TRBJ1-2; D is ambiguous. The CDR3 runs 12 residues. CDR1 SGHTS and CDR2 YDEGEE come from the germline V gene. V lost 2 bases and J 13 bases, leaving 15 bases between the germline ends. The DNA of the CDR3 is TGTGCCAGCAGCTTCGGAAGCGGTGGACCCACCTTC. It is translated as CASSFGSGGPTF.

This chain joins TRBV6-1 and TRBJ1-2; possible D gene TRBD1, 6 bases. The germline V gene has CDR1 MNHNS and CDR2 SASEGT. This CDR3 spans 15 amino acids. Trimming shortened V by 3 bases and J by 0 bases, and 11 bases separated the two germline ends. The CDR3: CASSDWTAANYGYTF. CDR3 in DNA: TGTGCCAGCAGTGATTGGACAGCAGCTAACTATGGCTACACCTTC.

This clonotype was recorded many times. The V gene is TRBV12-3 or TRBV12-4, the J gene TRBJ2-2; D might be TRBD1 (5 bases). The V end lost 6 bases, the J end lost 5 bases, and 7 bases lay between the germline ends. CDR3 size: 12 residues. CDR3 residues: CASRTETGELFF. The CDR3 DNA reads TGTGCCAGCAGGACAGAGACCGGGGAGCTGTTTTTT.

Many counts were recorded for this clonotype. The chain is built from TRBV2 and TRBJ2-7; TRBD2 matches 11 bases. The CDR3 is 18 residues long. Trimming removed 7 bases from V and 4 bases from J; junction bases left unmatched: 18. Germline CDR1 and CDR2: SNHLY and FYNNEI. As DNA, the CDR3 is TGTGCCAGCACCTTGTTAGCGGGGGGGACCACCCTACCTTACGAGCAGTACTTC. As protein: CASTLLAGGTTLPYEQYF.

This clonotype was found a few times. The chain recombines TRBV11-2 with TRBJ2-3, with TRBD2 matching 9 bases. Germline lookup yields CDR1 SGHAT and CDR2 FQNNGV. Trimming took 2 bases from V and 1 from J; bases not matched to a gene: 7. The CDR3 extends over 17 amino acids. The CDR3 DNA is TGTGCCAGCAGCTTACTCTTAGCGGGGGTCGGCACAGATACGCAGTATTTT. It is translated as CASSLLLAGVGTDTQYF.

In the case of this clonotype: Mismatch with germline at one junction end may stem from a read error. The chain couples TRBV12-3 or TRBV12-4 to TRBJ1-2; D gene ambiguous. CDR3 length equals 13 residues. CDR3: CASSFLSGNGYAF. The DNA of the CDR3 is TGTGCCAGCAGTTTTCTGTCAGGCAATGGCTACGCCTTC.

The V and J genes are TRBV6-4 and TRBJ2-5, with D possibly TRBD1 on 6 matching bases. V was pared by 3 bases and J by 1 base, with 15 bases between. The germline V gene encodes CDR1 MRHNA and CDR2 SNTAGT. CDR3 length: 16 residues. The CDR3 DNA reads TGTGCCAGCAGTGAGGCTGTCAGGGGTGCCCAAGAGACCCAGTACTTC. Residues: CASSEAVRGAQETQYF.

The CDR3 region has the DNA TGTGCCAGCAGCCAGGGAAGGGACCGCGGGGCGTACGAGCAGTACTTC. It yields the protein CASSQGRDRGAYEQYF. The chain combines TRBV4-2 with TRBJ2-7, with a possible D match to TRBD2 (6 bases). Germline values: CDR1 LGHNA, CDR2 YNFKEQ. Trimming stripped 3 bases from V and 4 bases from J, with 19 bases between. This CDR3 is built from 16 residues.

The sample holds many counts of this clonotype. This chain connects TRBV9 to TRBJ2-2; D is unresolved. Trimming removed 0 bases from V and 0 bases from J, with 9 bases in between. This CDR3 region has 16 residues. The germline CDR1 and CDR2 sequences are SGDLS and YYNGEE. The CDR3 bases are TGTGCCAGCAGCGTAGATCTGGCGCCGAACACCGGGGAGCTGTTTTTT. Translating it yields CASSVDLAPNTGELFF.

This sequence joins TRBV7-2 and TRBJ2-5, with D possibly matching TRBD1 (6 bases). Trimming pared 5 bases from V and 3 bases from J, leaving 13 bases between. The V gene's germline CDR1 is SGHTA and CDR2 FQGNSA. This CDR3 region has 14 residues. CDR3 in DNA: TGTGCCAGCAGCGGTTCCCGGACAGAAGAGACCCAGTACTTC. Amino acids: CASSGSRTEETQYF.

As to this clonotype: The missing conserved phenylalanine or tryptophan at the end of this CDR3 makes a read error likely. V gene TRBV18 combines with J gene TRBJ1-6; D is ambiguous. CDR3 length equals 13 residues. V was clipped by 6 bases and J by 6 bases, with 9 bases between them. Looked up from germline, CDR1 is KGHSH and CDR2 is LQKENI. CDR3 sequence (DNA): TGTGCCAGCTCCCGGGAGTCTAATTCACCCCTCCACTAT. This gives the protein CASSRESNSPLHY.

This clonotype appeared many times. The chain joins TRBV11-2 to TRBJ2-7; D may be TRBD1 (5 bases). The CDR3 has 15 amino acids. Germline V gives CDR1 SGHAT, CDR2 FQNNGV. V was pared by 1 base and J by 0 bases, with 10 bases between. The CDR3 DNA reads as TGTGCCAGCAGCTTAGTTCAGGGCCTCTCCTACGAGCAGTACTTC. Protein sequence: CASSLVQGLSYEQYF.

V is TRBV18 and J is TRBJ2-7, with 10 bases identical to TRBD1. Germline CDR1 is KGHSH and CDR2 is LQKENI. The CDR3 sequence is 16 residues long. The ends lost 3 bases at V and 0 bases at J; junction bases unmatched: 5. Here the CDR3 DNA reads TGTGCCAGCTCACCGCGGACAGGGGGATTCTCCTACGAGCAGTACTTC. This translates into CASSPRTGGFSYEQYF.

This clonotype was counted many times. CDR3 sequence reads: CASSPLAGAYEQYF. The DNA for the CDR3 is TGTGCCAGCAGCCCCCTAGCTGGGGCCTACGAGCAGTACTTC. The chain combines TRBV11-2 with TRBJ2-7; a weak D match, TRBD2 (5 bases). Germline CDR1 SGHAT, CDR2 FQNNGV. The ends were cut back, 5 bases at V and 2 bases at J, with 13 bases in the middle. The length of the CDR3 is 14 residues.

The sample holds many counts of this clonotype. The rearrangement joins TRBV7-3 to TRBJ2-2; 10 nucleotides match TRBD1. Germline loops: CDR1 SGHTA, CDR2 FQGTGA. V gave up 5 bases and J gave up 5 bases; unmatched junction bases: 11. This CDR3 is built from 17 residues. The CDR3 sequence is CASSHLIDRGHTGELFF. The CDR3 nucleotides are TGTGCCAGCAGCCACCTCATAGACAGGGGGCATACCGGGGAGCTGTTTTTT.

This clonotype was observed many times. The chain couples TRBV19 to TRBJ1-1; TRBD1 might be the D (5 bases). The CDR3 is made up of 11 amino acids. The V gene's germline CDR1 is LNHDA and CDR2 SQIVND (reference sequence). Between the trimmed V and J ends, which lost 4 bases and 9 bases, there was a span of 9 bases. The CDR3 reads CASSRRGQAFF. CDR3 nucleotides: TGTGCCAGTAGTAGACGGGGACAAGCTTTCTTT.

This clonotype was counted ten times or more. This chain's CDR3 is CASSQGLAAYTDTQYF. CDR3 nucleotide sequence: TGTGCCAGCAGCCAAGGACTAGCGGCGTACACAGATACGCAGTATTTT. The rearrangement uses TRBV7-3 and TRBJ2-3; the match to TRBD2 covers 10 bases. J was trimmed by 2 bases and V by 5 bases; bases with no gene match: 7. Germline V lookup: CDR1 SGHTA, CDR2 FQGTGA. The CDR3 spans 16 residues.

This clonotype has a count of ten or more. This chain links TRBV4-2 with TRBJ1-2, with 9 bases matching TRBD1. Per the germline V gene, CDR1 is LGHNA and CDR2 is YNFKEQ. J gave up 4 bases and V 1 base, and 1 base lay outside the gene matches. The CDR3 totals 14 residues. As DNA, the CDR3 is TGTGCCAGCAGCCAAGCACAGGGGGCCTATGGCTACACCTTC. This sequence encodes CASSQAQGAYGYTF.